There are many counts of the clone carrying this TCR beta chain. Its antigen remains unidentified. The data were taken from a study of Graves' ophthalmopathy and Graves' hyperthyroidism. Study at large: Peripheral blood (taken before any treatment) was collected at initial diagnosis. Study-level findings and limits: Among thyroid clonotypes expanded above 0.001 frequency, most also appeared in blood.

This CDR3 region has 14 residues. Germline V lookup: CDR1 MNHEY, CDR2 SMNVEV (reference sequence). The V segment lost 5 bases and the J segment 5 bases; nucleotides outside the gene matches: 8. The authors amplified TCR beta CDR3 regions from RNA transcripts. First-round RT-PCR used HTBI primers; second-round multiplex PCR followed. In TCRdb, the multiplex PCR reads were re-called with MiXCR into one record per CDR3 protein. In the table there are about 400,000 distinct CDR3 sequences, roughly 18% of which are singletons. This chain joins TRBV27 and TRBJ2-7; 8 nucleotides line up with TRBD1. This clonotype was obtained from a woman aged 18-29 years with Graves' ophthalmopathy. Sample: peripheral blood. CDR3: CASSGQGAIHEQYF. The CDR3 nucleotides read TGTGCCAGCAGTGGGCAGGGGGCAATCCACGAGCAGTACTTC.